These 5 T cell receptor beta chains came from one sample sequenced in a study of graft-versus-host responses after intestinal transplantation. The assay was immunoSEQ multiplex PCR, and TCRdb's table has in-frame clones only and misses some. The sample comprises some 150,000 clones, approximately 91% of which are singletons, and 0.19% rests with the top ten. These TCRs are of unknown antigen specificity. The sequences come from unstimulated CD4+ T cells sorted from spleen or lymph node cells, collected before intestinal transplant. The source is a human donor who received an intestinal transplant.

The rearrangement joins TRBV4-1 to TRBJ2-3, with a tentative D call TRBD1 (5 bases). Trimming pared 3 bases from V and 6 bases from J, leaving 7 bases between. The CDR3 covers 12 residues. Germline V gene sequence: CDR1 MGHRA, CDR2 YSYEKL. The CDR3 sequence is CASSQHRDTQYF. As DNA, the CDR3 is TGCGCCAGCAGCCAGCACAGGGATACGCAGTATTTT.

This chain joins TRBV7-3 and TRBJ2-7; D could derive from TRBD1 or TRBD2 (5 bases each). Trimming shortened V by 2 bases and J by 3 bases, and 11 bases separated the two germline ends. The CDR3 has 14 amino acids. Germline V CDR1 and CDR2: SGHTA, FQGTGA. CDR3 loop: CASSLLGGGYEQYF. The CDR3 bases are TGTGCCAGCAGCTTACTAGGTGGGGGCTACGAGCAGTACTTC.

The V call is TRBV19, the J call TRBJ1-3, with 7 positions matching TRBD1. The CDR3 has 16 residues. CDR1 and CDR2 (germline): LNHDA, SQIVND (reference sequence). The trim removed 5 bases at V and 0 bases at J, leaving 7 bases unmatched. The CDR3 DNA is TGTGCCAGTAGTTTCAGGACAGGTCACTCTGGAAACACCATATATTTT. This gives the protein CASSFRTGHSGNTIYF.

The gene calls are TRBV28 and TRBJ2-7; TRBD2 might be the D (5 bases). V was clipped by 5 bases and J by 0 bases, with 17 bases between them. The CDR3 sequence is 16 residues long. Germline CDR1 and CDR2: MDHEN and SYDVKM. CDR3 nucleotide sequence: TGTGCCAGCAGTCCGCAACCGGGGAGCACCTCCTACGAGCAGTACTTC. It codes for CASSPQPGSTSYEQYF.

J is TRBJ2-3 and V is TRBV5-1, with 13 bases matching TRBD2. In germline, CDR1 is SGHRS, CDR2 YFSETQ. The CDR3 consists of 15 residues. The ends lost 4 bases at V and 5 bases at J; junction bases unmatched: 4. CDR3 in amino acids: CASSGGLAGLDTQYF. The CDR3 DNA follows: TGCGCCAGCAGCGGGGGACTAGCGGGACTAGATACGCAGTATTTT.